These 13 T cell receptor beta chains originate from one sample sequenced in a study of cytomegalovirus exposure and HLA in healthy donors. The PCR ran on 60 Vbeta and 13 Jbeta primers. Sequenced by immunoSEQ multiplex PCR; TCRdb stores in-frame clones only, minus some. The table includes approximately 280,000 clones, more than 80% detected once. Sequenced sample: PBMCs. The receptors shown here come from a man aged 40-55 years in good health and CMV-seropositive.

The chain employs TRBV5-1 and TRBJ2-5, with 7 bases identical to TRBD1. Germline V gives CDR1 SGHRS, CDR2 YFSETQ. The CDR3 runs 15 residues. With 0 bases clipped from V and 4 bases from J, the junction kept 6 bases outside the gene matches. The CDR3 region has the DNA TGCGCCAGCAGCTTGGGACAGGGTTTTTTAGAGACCCAGTACTTC. Translated: CASSLGQGFLETQYF.

This clone was recorded only once. The junction shows a germline mismatch at one end, possibly a read error. In the same sample, other DNA sequences code for this CDR3. This rearrangement joins TRBV6-5 to TRBJ1-1; possible D gene TRBD1, 6 bases. The CDR3 spans 16 residues. The germline CDR1 and CDR2 sequences are MNHEY and SVGAGI. This CDR3 reads CASSYSQGPGNTEAFF. As DNA, the CDR3 is TGTGCCAGCAGTTATTCACAGGGTCCGGGGAACACTGAGGCTTTCTTT.

The chain joins TRBV4-1 to TRBJ2-7; 9 bases agree with TRBD1. The ends lost 0 bases at V and 2 bases at J; junction bases unmatched: 5. The CDR3 runs to 16 residues. Looked up from germline, CDR1 is MGHRA and CDR2 is YSYEKL. The CDR3 bases are TGCGCCAGCAGCCAAGATAGGGGGACAGGGACCTACGAGCAGTACTTC. It yields the protein CASSQDRGTGTYEQYF.

This clone has just a few counts. The J gene is TRBJ2-3, the V gene TRBV6-1, with TRBD2 identical over 9 bases. The CDR3 consists of 14 residues. Germline CDR1 is MNHNS and CDR2 is SASEGT. With 8 bases clipped from V and 4 bases from J, the junction kept 7 bases outside the gene matches. The CDR3 region is CASRMTSGADTQYF. The CDR3 DNA is TGTGCCAGCCGGATGACTAGCGGCGCAGATACGCAGTATTTT.

J is TRBJ2-1 and V is TRBV14, with D tentatively TRBD2 (6 bases). The germline gives CDR1 SGHDN, CDR2 FVKESK. The CDR3 totals 15 residues. The V end lost 1 base, the J end lost 5 bases, and 12 bases lay between the germline ends. CDR3 sequence reads: CASSQVWEADNEQFF. Here the CDR3 DNA reads TGTGCCAGCAGCCAAGTGTGGGAGGCTGACAATGAGCAGTTCTTC.

V usage is TRBV5-1 and J usage is TRBJ2-7; possibly TRBD2 for D (5 bases). The V end was cut by 0 bases, the J end by 6 bases, with 13 bases between. The CDR3 sequence is 14 residues long. Germline lookup yields CDR1 SGHRS and CDR2 YFSETQ. CDR3 nucleotide sequence: TGCGCCAGCAGCTTGGTGATAGGCGCGGGCGAGCAGTACTTC. Amino acid sequence: CASSLVIGAGEQYF.

This clone was detected a few times. Other DNA sequences in the same sample also yield this CDR3. The chain links TRBV6-5 to TRBJ2-2, with TRBD1 as a possible D gene (5 bases). The germline V gene has CDR1 MNHEY and CDR2 SVGAGI. V lost 6 bases, J lost 5 bases, and 7 bases lay in between. The CDR3 contains 12 residues. CDR3 residues: CASRDSTGELFF. CDR3 nucleotides: TGTGCCAGCAGAGACAGTACCGGGGAGCTGTTTTTT.

This clone was observed a handful of times. This chain connects TRBV6-6 to TRBJ2-7; 8 nucleotides line up with TRBD1. The CDR3 is 16 residues long. CDR1 MNHNY and CDR2 SVGAGI come from the germline V gene (reference sequence). With 7 bases clipped from V and 3 bases from J, the junction kept 14 bases outside the gene matches. CDR3 protein: CASTTGKQGGRYEQYF. The CDR3 DNA is TGTGCCAGCACCACCGGGAAACAGGGGGGTCGCTACGAGCAGTACTTC.

The chain carries TRBV28 and TRBJ2-5; TRBD2 agrees at 8 bases. V dropped 5 bases and J dropped 3; count of bases not matched to a gene: 5. Per germline, CDR1 MDHEN and CDR2 SYDVKM. The CDR3 extends over 14 amino acids. The CDR3 nucleotides are TGTGCCAGCAGTCCCGGGGGGGTGGAAGAGACCCAGTACTTC. Translated, it gives CASSPGGVEETQYF. Complete variable domain (other parts from reference TRBV28 and TRBJ2-5): DVKVTQSSRYLVKRTGEKVFLECVQDMDHENMFWYRQDPGLGLRLIYFSYDVKMKEKGDIPEGYSVSREKKERFSLILESASTNQTSMYLCASSPGGVEETQYFGPGTRLLVL.

The chain joins TRBV7-3 to TRBJ2-5; a possible D gene is TRBD1 (5 bases). From germline, CDR1 is SGHTA and CDR2 FQGTGA. CDR3 length: 13 amino acids. V dropped 1 base and J dropped 5 bases, with 8 bases sitting between them. CDR3: CASSLNKGETQYF. In DNA form, the CDR3 reads TGTGCCAGCAGCTTAAACAAGGGGGAGACCCAGTACTTC.

This chain joins TRBV7-2 and TRBJ1-5; 7 nucleotides line up with TRBD1. The CDR3 is 15 residues long. Germline V gene lookup returns CDR1 SGHTA and CDR2 FQGNSA. Trimming took 3 bases from V and 5 from J; bases not matched to a gene: 7. CDR3 in amino acids: CASSLTGWEDQPQHF. The CDR3 region has the DNA TGTGCCAGCAGCTTGACAGGGTGGGAAGATCAGCCCCAGCATTTT.

The chain has TRBV28 and TRBJ2-7; 7 positions match TRBD1. This CDR3 is 15 amino acids long. Per the germline V gene, CDR1 is MDHEN and CDR2 is SYDVKM. The J segment lost 0 bases and the V segment lost 5 bases, leaving 7 bases of the junction unmatched. In nucleotides, the CDR3 is TGTGCCAGCAGTGCGACGACAGGGATCTCCTACGAGCAGTACTTC. Amino acids: CASSATTGISYEQYF.

This chain links TRBV5-5 with TRBJ1-2; D is unclear. Trimming shortened V by 0 bases and J by 7 bases, and 4 bases separated the two germline ends. The CDR3 runs 11 residues. The germline gives CDR1 SGHKS, CDR2 YYEKEE (reference sequence). The CDR3 is CASSLVSGYTF. The CDR3 bases are TGTGCCAGCAGCTTGGTCTCTGGCTACACCTTC. The whole variable domain, filled in from reference TRBV5-5 and TRBJ1-2, reads DAGVTQSPTHLIKTRGQQVTLRCSPISGHKSVSWYQQVLGQGPQFIFQYYEKEERGRGNFPDRFSARQFPNYSSELNVNALLLGDSALYLCASSLVSGYTFGSGTRLTVV.